This T cell receptor (beta chain) was identified during a study of T cell repertoires in cytomegalovirus infection. Germline V gene sequence: CDR1 LNHDA, CDR2 SQIVND (reference sequence). There are 16 residues in the CDR3. Trimming cost V 4 bases and J 0 bases, with 13 bases left between them. As to this clonotype: The target antigen is unknown.

TCRdb re-derived calls from the reads in MiXCR, one entry per CDR3 protein. Of 600,000 to 700,000 distinct CDR3 sequences detected, about 30% appear once; the ten largest clones hold 15% to 20%. This clonotype was obtained from a human donor in good health (CMV status not recorded). Some clones in this sample may be carry-over from other donors' samples. The chain recombines TRBV19 with TRBJ1-5; D gene unclear. The material was cultured PBMCs, obtained from culture after CMV antigen stimulation. In nucleotides, the CDR3 is TGTGCCAGTAGTAGCCGTCGTCAGAATAGCAATCAGCCCCAGCATTTT. Translating gives CASSSRRQNSNQPQHF.